What follows are 3 T cell receptor beta chains derived from one specimen sequenced in a study of control samples from healthy donors and cancer patients (dated by TCRdb to 2018 to 2021). Library generation was performed with the immunoSEQ multiplex PCR assay. This immuneACCESS table, as held by TCRdb, lists in-frame sequences with V and J called but not all clones. Of the missing ones, under half trace to an unresolved V gene in checked studies; the others have no known cause. This sample has about 84,000 clones in its table, and roughly 91% of those were observed once. The top ten clones comprise approximately 15% of the sample. Material for sequencing was blood. These receptors came from a man between 50 and 59 years old in good health.

The chain joins TRBV19 to TRBJ1-2; D is uncertain. The ends were cut back, 3 bases at V and 3 bases at J, with 17 bases in the middle. Germline V gene lookup returns CDR1 LNHDA and CDR2 SQIVND (reference sequence). CDR3 length: 16 amino acids. The CDR3 region is CASSMGRRPSHYGYTF. The CDR3 DNA follows: TGTGCCAGTAGTATGGGAAGGCGTCCAAGTCACTATGGCTACACCTTC. The complete variable domain, with remaining parts taken from reference TRBV19 and TRBJ1-2, reads DGGITQSPKYLFRKEGQNVTLSCEQNLNHDAMYWYRQDPGQGLRLIYYSQIVNDFQKGDIAEGYSVSREKKESFPLTVTSAQKNPTAFYLCASSMGRRPSHYGYTFGSGTRLTVV.

The V and J genes are TRBV30 and TRBJ2-7; 10 bases fit TRBD2. Germline CDR1 is GTSNPN and CDR2 is SVGIG (reference sequence). After removal of 2 bases from V and 3 bases from J, the junction contained 1 base not matched to a gene. This CDR3 region has 13 residues. This chain's CDR3 is CAWSRLAGYEQYF. In DNA, the CDR3 is TGTGCCTGGAGTCGACTAGCGGGCTACGAGCAGTACTTC.

This chain links TRBV12-3 or TRBV12-4 with TRBJ1-2; the D gene is possibly TRBD1 (5 bases). The CDR3 is 12 amino acids. Deletions cut 5 bases from V and 4 bases from J, with 8 bases between. The DNA of the CDR3 is TGTGCCAGCAGTGCGACAGCCTATGGCTACACCTTC. Translating it yields CASSATAYGYTF.